The next 20 T cell receptor beta chains were all read from a single sample in a study of cytomegalovirus exposure and HLA in healthy donors. The primer mix had 60 Vbeta and 13 Jbeta primers. This table comes from immunoSEQ multiplex PCR, and its TCRdb copy is limited to in-frame clones, with some not included. The sample contains about 150,000 clones, roughly 82% of which appear only once. Sequences were obtained from PBMCs. Source of these receptors: a male donor in good health and CMV-seronegative.

As to this clone: The junction and the germline gene differ at one end; a read error may be behind it. The chain employs TRBV7-9 and TRBJ1-4; the D gene is possibly TRBD1 (5 bases). CDR1 is SEHNR, CDR2 FQNEAQ, per germline (reference sequence). The CDR3 has 18 residues. The CDR3: CSSSLPRSGGTTNEKLFF. The CDR3 DNA follows: TGTTCCAGCAGCTTACCGCGCTCCGGGGGGACAACTAATGAAAAACTGTTTTTT.

This clone has only one observation. The rearrangement uses TRBV11-2 and TRBJ2-5, with 8 bases lining up with TRBD2. Germline CDR1 is SGHAT and CDR2 is FQNNGV. This CDR3 spans 15 amino acids. V lost 6 bases and J lost 3; bases outside the gene matches: 9. The CDR3 sequence is CASRPPGRGEETQYF. In nucleotides, the CDR3 is TGTGCCAGCAGACCCCCGGGGCGGGGGGAAGAGACCCAGTACTTC.

In the case of this clone: Additional DNA sequences in this sample encode the identical CDR3. The chain is built from TRBV9 and TRBJ1-5; TRBD1 aligns across 8 bases. Per the germline V gene, CDR1 is SGDLS and CDR2 is YYNGEE. With 5 bases clipped from V and 6 bases from J, the junction kept 7 bases outside the gene matches. This CDR3 region has 14 residues. The CDR3 region has the DNA TGTGCCAGCAGTGCAGGGGGCGCAGGTCAGCCCCAGCATTTT. This gives the protein CASSAGGAGQPQHF.

This clone was counted a few times. This sequence joins TRBV6-1 and TRBJ2-6; D perhaps matches TRBD2 (6 bases). The V gene's germline CDR1 is MNHNS and CDR2 SASEGT. CDR3 length: 15 amino acids. Trimming took 2 bases from V and 4 from J, leaving 9 bases between them. CDR3 DNA: TGTGCCAGCAGTGAATCCAGCGGGGGGGCCAACGTCCTGACTTTC. This gives the protein CASSESSGGANVLTF.

The chain joins TRBV5-1 to TRBJ1-2; TRBD1 aligns across 7 bases. V gave up 4 bases and J gave up 8 bases; unmatched junction bases: 11. Germline values: CDR1 SGHRS, CDR2 YFSETQ. The CDR3 contains 14 residues. DNA for the CDR3: TGCGCCAGCAGCACTTTACAGGGGTTGGACGGCTACACCTTC. Its protein is CASSTLQGLDGYTF. Combining the CDR3 with reference TRBV5-1 and TRBJ1-2 gives the whole variable domain KAGVTQTPRYLIKTRGQQVTLSCSPISGHRSVSWYQQTPGQGLQFLFEYFSETQRNKGNFPGRFSGRQFSNSRSEMNVSTLELGDSALYLCASSTLQGLDGYTFGSGTRLTVV.

The V and J genes are TRBV11-2 and TRBJ2-7; 9 bases match TRBD2. The germline V gene has CDR1 SGHAT and CDR2 FQNNGV. CDR3 size: 16 residues. With 3 bases clipped from V and 4 bases from J, the junction kept 10 bases outside the gene matches. The CDR3 protein is CASSLGLGRGGYEQYF. The CDR3 DNA follows: TGTGCCAGCAGCTTGGGGTTGGGGCGGGGGGGATACGAGCAGTACTTC.

The chain couples TRBV4-1 to TRBJ2-3; tentative D call: TRBD2 (5 bases). Germline-derived CDR1 and CDR2 are MGHRA and YSYEKL. This CDR3 comprises 15 residues. Trimming took off 4 bases at V and 5 bases at J, with 16 bases between the two ends. The CDR3 reads CASSRGSSGQDTQYF. The CDR3, as DNA: TGCGCCAGCAGCCGGGGAAGCAGCGGCCAAGATACGCAGTATTTT.

Only one count was recorded for this clone. The V and J genes are TRBV19 and TRBJ1-2; 8 nucleotides line up with TRBD1. The trim removed 4 bases at V and 4 bases at J, leaving 5 bases unmatched. The CDR3 length is 14 residues. Germline CDR1 reads LNHDA; CDR2 reads SQIVND (reference sequence). In nucleotides, the CDR3 is TGTGCCAGTAGTACCAACAGGGGGGTCTATGGCTACACCTTC. The encoded protein is CASSTNRGVYGYTF.

This sequence joins TRBV7-2 and TRBJ2-7; 8 nucleotides align to TRBD2. The CDR3 has 15 amino acids. Trimming removed 3 bases from V and 1 base from J; junction bases left unmatched: 5. Looked up from germline, CDR1 is SGHTA and CDR2 is FQGNSA. The CDR3 reads CASSLVAGPSYEQYF. The CDR3 nucleotides are TGTGCCAGCAGCTTGGTAGCGGGGCCGTCCTACGAGCAGTACTTC.

The chain employs TRBV7-2 and TRBJ1-1; no definite D call. CDR3 size: 14 residues. Looked up from germline, CDR1 is SGHTA and CDR2 is FQGNSA. The V end lost 4 bases, the J end lost 4 bases, and 13 bases lay between the germline ends. The CDR3 bases are TGTGCCAGCAGCTCCCCGGGGAGGGCCACTGAAGCTTTCTTT. Translation: CASSSPGRATEAFF. The full variable domain, with the rest looked up from reference TRBV7-2 and TRBJ1-1, is GAGVSQSPSNKVTEKGKDVELRCDPISGHTALYWYRQSLGQGLEFLIYFQGNSAPDKSGLPSDRFSAERTGGSVSTLTIQRTQQEDSAVYLCASSSPGRATEAFFGQGTRLTVV.

The chain carries TRBV19 and TRBJ1-1, with 10 bases identical to TRBD1. The length of the CDR3 is 14 residues. Germline-derived CDR1 and CDR2 are LNHDA and SQIVND (reference sequence). V lost 5 bases, J lost 4 bases, and 4 bases stayed unmatched. CDR3 loop: CASSDDRGLTEAFF. The DNA for the CDR3 is TGTGCCAGTAGTGATGACAGGGGGCTCACTGAAGCTTTCTTT.

The chain has TRBV7-2 and TRBJ2-3; D gene uncertain. CDR1 is SGHTA and CDR2 is FQGNSA in the germline V gene. The V end was cut by 2 bases, the J end by 2 bases, with 5 bases between. The CDR3 sequence is 13 residues long. CDR3 sequence: CASSLPLTDTQYF. The CDR3 nucleotides are TGTGCCAGCAGCTTACCACTCACAGATACGCAGTATTTT.

The rearrangement links TRBV9 to TRBJ2-5, with TRBD1 as a possible D gene (6 bases). The CDR3 runs 13 residues. Trimming left V 1 base short and J 4 bases short, with 8 bases between. CDR1 and CDR2 (germline): SGDLS, YYNGEE. CDR3 bases: TGTGCCAGCAGCGTAACAGGGTCAGAGACCCAGTACTTC. Protein product: CASSVTGSETQYF. Full variable domain (missing parts from reference TRBV9 and TRBJ2-5): DSGVTQTPKHLITATGQRVTLRCSPRSGDLSVYWYQQSLDQGLQFLIQYYNGEERAKGNILERFSAQQFPDLHSELNLSSLELGDSALYFCASSVTGSETQYFGPGTRLLVL.

The rearrangement joins TRBV19 to TRBJ2-1; 7 bases align to TRBD1. This CDR3 region has 12 residues. The germline V gene has CDR1 LNHDA and CDR2 SQIVND (reference sequence). V gave up 7 bases and J gave up 6 bases; unmatched junction bases: 3. The CDR3 reads CASTDRVNEQFF. The CDR3, as DNA: TGTGCCAGTACCGACAGGGTCAATGAGCAGTTCTTC.

The chain links TRBV7-9 to TRBJ2-3, with 9 bases that match TRBD2. The germline V gene has CDR1 SEHNR and CDR2 FQNEAQ (reference sequence). This CDR3 has 17 amino acids. With 8 bases clipped from V and 4 bases from J, the junction kept 16 bases outside the gene matches. CDR3 DNA: TGTGCCAGCCTTCAGGGCGCGGGAGGGCCTCAGTCAGATACGCAGTATTTT. It encodes CASLQGAGGPQSDTQYF.

The rearrangement uses TRBV6-1 and TRBJ1-2; the D is unclear. Trimming left V 4 bases short and J 2 bases short, with 11 bases between. From germline, CDR1 is MNHNS and CDR2 SASEGT. The CDR3 runs to 14 residues. The CDR3 spells CASSARSGNYGYTF. In nucleotides, the CDR3 is TGTGCCAGCAGTGCTCGATCAGGAAACTATGGCTACACCTTC.

The V and J genes are TRBV19 and TRBJ2-3; possibly TRBD2 for D (6 bases). Germline lookup yields CDR1 LNHDA and CDR2 SQIVND (reference sequence). The length of the CDR3 is 16 residues. The V gene lost 2 bases and the J gene lost 1 base, with 13 bases spanning the gap. CDR3 nucleotide sequence: TGTGCCAGTAGTATAAGATCCCGCGGGGGCACAGATACGCAGTATTTT. Translated: CASSIRSRGGTDTQYF. Together with reference TRBV19 and TRBJ2-3, the CDR3 gives the full variable domain: DGGITQSPKYLFRKEGQNVTLSCEQNLNHDAMYWYRQDPGQGLRLIYYSQIVNDFQKGDIAEGYSVSREKKESFPLTVTSAQKNPTAFYLCASSIRSRGGTDTQYFGPGTRLTVL.

This chain links TRBV9 with TRBJ1-2; perhaps TRBD1 as D (6 bases). This CDR3 spans 15 amino acids. Germline V gene lookup returns CDR1 SGDLS and CDR2 YYNGEE. The germline V and J ends were trimmed by 1 base and 5 bases, with 15 bases remaining between them. CDR3 protein: CASSVFFRGSYGYTF. DNA of the CDR3: TGTGCCAGCAGCGTATTTTTCAGGGGATCATATGGCTACACCTTC.

The CDR3 DNA reads TGTGCCAGTAGTATCTTAGGGGGCAGGGAGACCCAGTACTTC. This codes for CASSILGGRETQYF. The chain recombines TRBV19 with TRBJ2-5; 7 nucleotides line up with TRBD1. This CDR3 comprises 14 residues. Unmatched junction bases numbered 6, after V lost 3 bases and J lost 5 bases. The germline V gene has CDR1 LNHDA and CDR2 SQIVND (reference sequence).

The chain couples TRBV6-1 to TRBJ2-3; a weak D match, TRBD2 (5 bases). V was clipped by 2 bases and J by 0 bases, with 15 bases between them. CDR1 MNHNS and CDR2 SASEGT come from the germline V gene. CDR3 size: 17 residues. The chain's CDR3 is CASSELASKTSTDTQYF. For the CDR3, the DNA is TGTGCCAGCAGTGAATTAGCGAGCAAAACTAGCACAGATACGCAGTATTTT.